Listed here are 2 T cell receptor beta chains from one sample, sequenced in a study of blood T cell repertoires in COVID-19. Assay used: immunoSEQ multiplex PCR; TCRdb lists only in-frame clones, some missing. The sample shows 250,000 or so clones, roughly nine tenths of them seen only once. Sequencing used peripheral blood. These receptors originate from a man aged 55 to 70 with acute or convalescent COVID-19.

The chain uses TRBV3-1 (or the pseudogene TRBV3-2) and TRBJ1-1; D unclear. CDR1 LGHDT and CDR2 YNNKEL come from the germline V gene (reference sequence). Trimming pared 4 bases from V and 1 base from J, leaving 13 bases between. The CDR3 is made up of 15 amino acids. The CDR3 here is CASSLASWSNTEAFF. CDR3 in DNA: TGTGCCAGCAGCCTGGCCAGTTGGTCGAACACTGAAGCTTTCTTT.

The chain recombines TRBV30 with TRBJ2-5, with D possibly matching TRBD1 (6 bases). V was cut by 3 bases and J by 5 bases, with 22 bases left in between. This CDR3 spans 16 amino acids. Germline-derived CDR1 and CDR2 are GTSNPN and SVGIG (reference sequence). This CDR3 reads CAWSPFGRGSGETQYF. The CDR3 bases are TGTGCCTGGAGCCCCTTTGGTAGGGGGAGTGGGGAGACCCAGTACTTC.